Included here is one TCR beta chain sequence, with context. What it recognizes is unknown. These data are taken from a study of response to subunit inactivated influenza vaccine. Study-wide results and limits: T cells newly recruited by each seasonal influenza vaccination are few, the authors suggested.

One entry per CDR3 protein results from TCRdb running MiXCR on the RT-PCR reads. Seen here are around 520,000 distinct CDR3 sequences, around 25% observed once, and the top ten hold 1.9%. The J segment lost 0 bases and the V segment lost 4 bases, leaving 2 bases of the junction unmatched. Germline V gene data show CDR1 as SGHRS and CDR2 as YFSETQ. The CDR3 is 16 residues long. The sequence came from a man aged 50 to 60 who received an inactivated influenza vaccine. The sample was CD4+ T cells sorted from PBMCs, taken 5 to 6 days after vaccination. The chain joins TRBV5-1 to TRBJ2-1, with TRBD2 identical over 12 bases. CDR3 bases: TGCGCCAGCAGCGGACTAGCGGGGATCTCCTACAATGAGCAGTTCTTC. It translates to CASSGLAGISYNEQFF.